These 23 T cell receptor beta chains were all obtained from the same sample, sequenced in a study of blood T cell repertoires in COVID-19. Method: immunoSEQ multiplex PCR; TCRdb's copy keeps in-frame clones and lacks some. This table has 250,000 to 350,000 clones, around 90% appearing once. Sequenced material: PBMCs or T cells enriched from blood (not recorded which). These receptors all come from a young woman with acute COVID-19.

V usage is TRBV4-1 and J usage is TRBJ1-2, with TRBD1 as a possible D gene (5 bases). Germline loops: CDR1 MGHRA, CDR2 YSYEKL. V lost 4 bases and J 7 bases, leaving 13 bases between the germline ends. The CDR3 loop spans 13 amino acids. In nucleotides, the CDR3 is TGCGCCAGCAGCCGAACCGGGGGGGGTGGCTACACCTTC. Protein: CASSRTGGGGYTF.

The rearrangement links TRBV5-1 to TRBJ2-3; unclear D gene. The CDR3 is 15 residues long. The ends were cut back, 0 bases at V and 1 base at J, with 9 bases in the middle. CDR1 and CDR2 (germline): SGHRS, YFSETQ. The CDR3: CASSLGLAGTDTQYF. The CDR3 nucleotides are TGCGCCAGCAGCTTGGGACTCGCTGGCACAGATACGCAGTATTTT.

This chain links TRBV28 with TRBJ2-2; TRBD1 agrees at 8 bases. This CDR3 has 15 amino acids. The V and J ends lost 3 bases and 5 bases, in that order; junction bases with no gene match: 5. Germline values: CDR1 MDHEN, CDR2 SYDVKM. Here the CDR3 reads CASSLVQGATGELFF. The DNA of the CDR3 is TGTGCCAGCAGTTTGGTGCAGGGGGCGACCGGGGAGCTGTTTTTT.

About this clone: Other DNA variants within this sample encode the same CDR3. The CDR3 DNA is TGTGCCAGCAGTTTAGCGGGAGGGCCGGGTGAGCAGTTCTTC. This translates into CASSLAGGPGEQFF. The rearrangement uses TRBV28 and TRBJ2-1, with 9 bases identical to TRBD2. This CDR3 comprises 14 residues. The ends lost 2 bases at V and 9 bases at J; junction bases unmatched: 5. Looked up from germline, CDR1 is MDHEN and CDR2 is SYDVKM.

The chain's CDR3 is CASGVGQGRGEKLFF. DNA for the CDR3: TGTGCTAGTGGTGTGGGACAGGGAAGGGGTGAAAAACTGTTTTTT. The V gene is TRBV12-5, the J gene TRBJ1-4; 9 bases are shared with TRBD1. This CDR3 is built from 15 residues. The germline CDR1 and CDR2 sequences are LGHNT and FRNRAP. The V and J ends lost 5 bases and 7 bases, in that order; junction bases with no gene match: 8.

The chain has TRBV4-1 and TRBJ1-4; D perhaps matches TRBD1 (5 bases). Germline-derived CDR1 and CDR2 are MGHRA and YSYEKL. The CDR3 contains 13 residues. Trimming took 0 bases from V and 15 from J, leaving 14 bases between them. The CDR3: CASSQDPRGLMFF. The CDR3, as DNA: TGCGCCAGCAGCCAAGACCCCCGGGGGTTGATGTTTTTT.

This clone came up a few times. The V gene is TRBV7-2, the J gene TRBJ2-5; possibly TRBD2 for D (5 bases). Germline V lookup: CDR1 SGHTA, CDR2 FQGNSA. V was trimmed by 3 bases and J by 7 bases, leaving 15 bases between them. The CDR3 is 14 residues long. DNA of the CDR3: TGTGCCAGCAGCTTCTTGGGAGCGAAAGGGACCCAGTACTTC. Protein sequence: CASSFLGAKGTQYF.

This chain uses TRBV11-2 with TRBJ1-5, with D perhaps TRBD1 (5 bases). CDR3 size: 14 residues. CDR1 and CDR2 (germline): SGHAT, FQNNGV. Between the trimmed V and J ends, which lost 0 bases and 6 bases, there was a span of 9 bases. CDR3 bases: TGTGCCAGCAGCTTAGAAAGGGGAGGTCAGCCCCAGCATTTT. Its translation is CASSLERGGQPQHF. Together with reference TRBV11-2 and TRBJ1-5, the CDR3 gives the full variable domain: EAGVAQSPRYKIIEKRQSVAFWCNPISGHATLYWYQQILGQGPKLLIQFQNNGVVDDSQLPKDRFSAERLKGVDSTLKIQPAKLEDSAVYLCASSLERGGQPQHFGDGTRLSIL.

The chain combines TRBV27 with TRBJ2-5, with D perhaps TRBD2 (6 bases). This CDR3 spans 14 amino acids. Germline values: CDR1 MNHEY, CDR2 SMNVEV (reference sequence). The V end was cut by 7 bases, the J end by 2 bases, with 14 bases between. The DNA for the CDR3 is TGTGCCAGCAATTCGGGGAGGTTTCAAGAGACCCAGTACTTC. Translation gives CASNSGRFQETQYF.

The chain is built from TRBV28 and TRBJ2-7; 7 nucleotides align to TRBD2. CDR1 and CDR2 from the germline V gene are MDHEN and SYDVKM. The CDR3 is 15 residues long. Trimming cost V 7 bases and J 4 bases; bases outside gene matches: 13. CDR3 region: CASTTASGEVYEQYF. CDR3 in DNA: TGTGCCAGCACCACAGCTAGCGGAGAGGTTTACGAGCAGTACTTC.

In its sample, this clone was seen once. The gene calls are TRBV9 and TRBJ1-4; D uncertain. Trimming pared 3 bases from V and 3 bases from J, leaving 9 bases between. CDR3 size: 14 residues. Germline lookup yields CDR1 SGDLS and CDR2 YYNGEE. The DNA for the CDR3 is TGTGCCAGCAGCGGGGAGATCCCTAATGAAAAACTGTTTTTT. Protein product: CASSGEIPNEKLFF. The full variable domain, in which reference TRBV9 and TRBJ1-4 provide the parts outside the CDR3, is DSGVTQTPKHLITATGQRVTLRCSPRSGDLSVYWYQQSLDQGLQFLIQYYNGEERAKGNILERFSAQQFPDLHSELNLSSLELGDSALYFCASSGEIPNEKLFFGSGTQLSVL.

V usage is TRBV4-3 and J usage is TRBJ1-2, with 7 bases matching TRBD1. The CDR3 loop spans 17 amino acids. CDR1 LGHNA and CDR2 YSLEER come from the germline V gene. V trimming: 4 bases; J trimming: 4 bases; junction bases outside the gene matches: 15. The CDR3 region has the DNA TGCGCCAGCAGCCGGGGGGACAGTTCAGGGGCGGCCTATGGCTACACCTTC. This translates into CASSRGDSSGAAYGYTF.

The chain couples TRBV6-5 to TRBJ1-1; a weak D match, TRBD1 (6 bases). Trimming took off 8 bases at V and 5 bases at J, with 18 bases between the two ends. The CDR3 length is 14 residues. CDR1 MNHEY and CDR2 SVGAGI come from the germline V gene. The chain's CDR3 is CASDGAGARTEAFF. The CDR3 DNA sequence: TGTGCCAGCGACGGCGCGGGGGCGAGGACTGAAGCTTTCTTT.

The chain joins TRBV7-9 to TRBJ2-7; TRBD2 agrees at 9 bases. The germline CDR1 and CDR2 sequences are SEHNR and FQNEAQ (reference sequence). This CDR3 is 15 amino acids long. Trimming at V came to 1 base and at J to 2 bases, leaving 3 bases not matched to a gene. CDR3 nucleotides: TGTGCCAGCAGCTTAGGTGGCGGGAGGGCCTACGAGCAGTACTTC. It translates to CASSLGGGRAYEQYF.

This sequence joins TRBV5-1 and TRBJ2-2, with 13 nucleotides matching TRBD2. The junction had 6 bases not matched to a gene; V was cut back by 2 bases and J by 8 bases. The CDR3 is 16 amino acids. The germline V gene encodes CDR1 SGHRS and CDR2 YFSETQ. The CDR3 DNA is TGCGCCAGCAGCTTTTGGACTAGCGGGAGTGCTGGGGAGCTGTTTTTT. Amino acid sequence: CASSFWTSGSAGELFF.

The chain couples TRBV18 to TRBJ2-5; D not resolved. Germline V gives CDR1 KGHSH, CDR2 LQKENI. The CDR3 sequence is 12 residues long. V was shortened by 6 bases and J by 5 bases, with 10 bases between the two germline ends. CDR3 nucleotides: TGTGCCAGCTCCAGGCCCCCCGAGACCCAGTACTTC. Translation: CASSRPPETQYF.

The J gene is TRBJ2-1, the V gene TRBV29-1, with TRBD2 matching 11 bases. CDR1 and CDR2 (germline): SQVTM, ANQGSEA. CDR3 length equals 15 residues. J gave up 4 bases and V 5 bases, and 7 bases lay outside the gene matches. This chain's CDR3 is CSVITASGRYNEQFF. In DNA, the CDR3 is TGCAGCGTTATAACGGCTAGCGGGAGGTACAATGAGCAGTTCTTC.

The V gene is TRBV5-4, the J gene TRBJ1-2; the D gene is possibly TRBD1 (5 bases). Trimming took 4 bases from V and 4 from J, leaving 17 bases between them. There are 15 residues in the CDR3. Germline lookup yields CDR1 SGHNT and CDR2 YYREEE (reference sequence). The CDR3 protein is CASSPATTGVYGYTF. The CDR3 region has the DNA TGTGCCAGCAGCCCTGCAACGACGGGGGTCTATGGCTACACCTTC.

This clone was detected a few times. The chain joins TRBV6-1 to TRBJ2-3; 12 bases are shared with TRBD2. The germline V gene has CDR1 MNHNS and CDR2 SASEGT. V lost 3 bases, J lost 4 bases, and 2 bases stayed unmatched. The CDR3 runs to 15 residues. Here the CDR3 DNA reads TGTGCCAGCAGTGATCTAGCGGGAGGGCCAGATACGCAGTATTTT. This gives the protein CASSDLAGGPDTQYF.

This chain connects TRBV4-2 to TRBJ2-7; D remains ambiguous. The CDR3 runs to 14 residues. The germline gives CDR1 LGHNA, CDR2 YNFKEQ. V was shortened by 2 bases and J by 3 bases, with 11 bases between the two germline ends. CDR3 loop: CASSQSGSVYEQYF. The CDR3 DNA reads TGTGCCAGCAGCCAATCTGGCTCCGTCTACGAGCAGTACTTC.

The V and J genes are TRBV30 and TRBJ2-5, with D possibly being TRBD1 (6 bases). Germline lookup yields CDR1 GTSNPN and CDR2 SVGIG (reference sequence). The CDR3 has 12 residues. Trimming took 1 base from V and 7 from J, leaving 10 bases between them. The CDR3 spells CAWSEGDATQYF. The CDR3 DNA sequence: TGTGCCTGGAGTGAGGGGGATGCGACCCAGTACTTC. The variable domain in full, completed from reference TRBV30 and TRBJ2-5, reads SQTIHQWPATLVQPVGSPLSLECTVEGTSNPNLYWYRQAAGRGLQLLFYSVGIGQISSEVPQNLSASRPQDRQFILSSKKLLLSDSGFYLCAWSEGDATQYFGPGTRLLVL.

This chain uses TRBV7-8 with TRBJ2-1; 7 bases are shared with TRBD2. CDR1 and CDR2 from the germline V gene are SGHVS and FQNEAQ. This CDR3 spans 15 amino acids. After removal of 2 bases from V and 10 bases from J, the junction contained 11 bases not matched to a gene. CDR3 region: CASSLTGASGSEQFF. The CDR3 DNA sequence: TGTGCCAGCAGCTTAACCGGTGCTAGCGGAAGCGAGCAGTTCTTC.

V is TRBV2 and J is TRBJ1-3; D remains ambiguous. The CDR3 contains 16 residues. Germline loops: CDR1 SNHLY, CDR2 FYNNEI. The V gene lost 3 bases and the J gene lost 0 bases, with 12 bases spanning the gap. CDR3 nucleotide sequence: TGTGCCAGCAGTGAGTGGCAAACGTACTCTGGAAACACCATATATTTT. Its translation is CASSEWQTYSGNTIYF. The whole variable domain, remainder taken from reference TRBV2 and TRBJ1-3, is EPEVTQTPSHQVTQMGQEVILRCVPISNHLYFYWYRQILGQKVEFLVSFYNNEISEKSEIFDDQFSVERPDGSNFTLKIRSTKLEDSAMYFCASSEWQTYSGNTIYFGEGSWLTVV.